This T cell receptor beta chain emerged from a study of blood T cell repertoires in COVID-19. The overall study: Spain, Italy and the United States supplied samples that represented acute and convalescent COVID-19. In each case, the material was cDNA or gDNA derived from T cells, B-cell-depleted T cells, or PBMCs.

Using immunoSEQ multiplex PCR, the repertoire was profiled, and TCRdb retains in-frame clones only, with some absent. Here the sample spans under 170,000 clones, 70% to 90% being singletons. V lost 5 bases and J lost 3; bases outside the gene matches: 4. This CDR3 spans 13 amino acids. Germline V gene sequence: CDR1 MNHNY, CDR2 SVGAGI (reference sequence). This TCR was recovered from a man between 65 and 85 years old with acute or convalescent COVID-19. What was sequenced was peripheral blood. The chain joins TRBV6-6 to TRBJ2-7; 7 bases are a match to TRBD1. DNA for the CDR3: TGTGCCAGCAGTAGACAGGGATACTACGAGCAGTACTTC. This gives the protein CASSRQGYYEQYF.